This TCR beta chain was sequenced in a study of shared clonotypes between healthy human individuals. Whole-study context: Those who served as donors were a couple of women and a few men between the ages of 18 and 49.

Every subset had its genomic DNA shared out evenly among several immunoSEQ plates. The input for sorted-subset replicate PCRs was around 0.2 ug DNA, tens of thousands of T cell genomes. Assay used: immunoSEQ multiplex PCR; TCRdb lists only in-frame clones, some missing. The data show around 1,900,000 clones, roughly 93% seen once. CDR3 length equals 15 residues. V was pared by 4 bases and J by 6 bases, with 15 bases between. Germline V gene lookup returns CDR1 MGHRA and CDR2 YSYEKL. CD8 cells classed as naive were CD45RO-negative and positively selected for CCR7, excluding terminally differentiated effector memory CD45RA+ cells. Participating donors were healthy, HIV-negative adults free of recent acute infections or vaccinations.

This TCR derives from a man between 18 and 29 years old in good health. Some clones in this sample may be carry-over from other donors' samples. The sample taken for sequencing was naive CD8+ T cells from PBMCs. The chain carries TRBV4-1 and TRBJ2-2; a weak D match, TRBD2 (5 bases). CDR3 region: CASSPREGTPGELFF. DNA for the CDR3: TGCGCCAGCAGCCCACGCGAGGGTACTCCCGGGGAGCTGTTTTTT.